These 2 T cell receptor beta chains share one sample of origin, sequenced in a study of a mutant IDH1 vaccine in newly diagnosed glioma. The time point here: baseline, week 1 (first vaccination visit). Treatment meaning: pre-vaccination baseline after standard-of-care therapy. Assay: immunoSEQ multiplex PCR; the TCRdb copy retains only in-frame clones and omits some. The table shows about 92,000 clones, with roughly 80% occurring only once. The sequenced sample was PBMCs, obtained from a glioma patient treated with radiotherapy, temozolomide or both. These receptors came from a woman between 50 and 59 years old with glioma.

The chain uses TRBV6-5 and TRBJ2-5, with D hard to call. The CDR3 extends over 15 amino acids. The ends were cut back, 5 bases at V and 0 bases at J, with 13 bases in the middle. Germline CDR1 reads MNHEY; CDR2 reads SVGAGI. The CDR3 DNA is TGTGCCAGCAGTAGGCTTCGGCAGTACCAAGAGACCCAGTACTTC. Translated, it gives CASSRLRQYQETQYF.

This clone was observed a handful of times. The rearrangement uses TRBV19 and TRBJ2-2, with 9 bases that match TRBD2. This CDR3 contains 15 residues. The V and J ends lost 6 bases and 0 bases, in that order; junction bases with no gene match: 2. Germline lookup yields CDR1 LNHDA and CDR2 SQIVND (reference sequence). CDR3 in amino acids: CASRLAGANTGELFF. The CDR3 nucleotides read TGTGCCAGTAGATTAGCGGGGGCGAACACCGGGGAGCTGTTTTTT.